This T cell receptor (beta chain) appears in the sequencing data of a study of blood T cell repertoires in COVID-19. The germline V gene has CDR1 LGHDT and CDR2 YNNKEL (reference sequence). The V segment lost 6 bases and the J segment 0 bases; nucleotides outside the gene matches: 5. The CDR3 sequence is 15 residues long. Assay: immunoSEQ multiplex PCR; the TCRdb copy retains only in-frame clones and omits some. The data hold 20,000 to 30,000 clones, with 92% observed a single time. The source is a man between 65 and 80 years old with active COVID-19. Specimen: peripheral blood. The chain uses TRBV3-1 (or the pseudogene TRBV3-2) and TRBJ2-3, with TRBD1 identical over 8 bases. CDR3 sequence: CASRRTGTSTDTQYF. The CDR3 region has the DNA TGTGCCAGCAGAAGGACAGGGACTAGCACAGATACGCAGTATTTT.